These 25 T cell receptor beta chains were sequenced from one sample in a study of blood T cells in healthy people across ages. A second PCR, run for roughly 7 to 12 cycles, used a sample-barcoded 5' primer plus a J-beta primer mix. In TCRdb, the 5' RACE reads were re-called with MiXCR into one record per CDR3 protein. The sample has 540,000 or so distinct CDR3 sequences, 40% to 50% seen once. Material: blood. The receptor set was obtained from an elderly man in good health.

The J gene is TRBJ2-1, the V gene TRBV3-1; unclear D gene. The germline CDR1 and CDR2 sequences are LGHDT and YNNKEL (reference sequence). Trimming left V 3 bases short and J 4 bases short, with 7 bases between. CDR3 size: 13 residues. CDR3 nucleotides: TGTGCCAGCAGCCAGGACGTATACAATGAGCAGTTCTTC. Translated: CASSQDVYNEQFF.

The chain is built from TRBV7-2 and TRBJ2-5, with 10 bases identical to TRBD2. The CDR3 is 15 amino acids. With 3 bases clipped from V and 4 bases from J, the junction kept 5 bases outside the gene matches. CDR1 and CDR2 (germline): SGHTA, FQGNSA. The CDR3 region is CASSLLAGVSETQYF. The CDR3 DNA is TGTGCCAGCAGCTTGCTAGCGGGAGTTTCAGAGACCCAGTACTTC.

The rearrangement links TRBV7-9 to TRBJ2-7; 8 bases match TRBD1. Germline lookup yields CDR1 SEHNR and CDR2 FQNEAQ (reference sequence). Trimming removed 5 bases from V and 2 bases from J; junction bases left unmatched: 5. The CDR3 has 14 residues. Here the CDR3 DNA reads TGTGCCAGCAGCCCCCGGACAGGGCCCTACGAGCAGTACTTC. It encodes CASSPRTGPYEQYF.

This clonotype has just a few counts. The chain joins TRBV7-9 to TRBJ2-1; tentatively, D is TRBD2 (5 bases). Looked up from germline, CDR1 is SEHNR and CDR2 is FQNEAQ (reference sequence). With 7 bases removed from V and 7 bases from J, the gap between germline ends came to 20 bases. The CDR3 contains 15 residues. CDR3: CASTLSEGLRNEQFF. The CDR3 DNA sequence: TGTGCCAGCACCCTGTCTGAGGGATTGAGGAATGAGCAGTTCTTC. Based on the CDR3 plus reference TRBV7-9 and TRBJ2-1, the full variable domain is DTGVSQNPRHKITKRGQNVTFRCDPISEHNRLYWYRQTLGQGPEFLTYFQNEAQLEKSRLLSDRFSAERPKGSFSTLEIQRTEQGDSAMYLCASTLSEGLRNEQFFGPGTRLTVL.

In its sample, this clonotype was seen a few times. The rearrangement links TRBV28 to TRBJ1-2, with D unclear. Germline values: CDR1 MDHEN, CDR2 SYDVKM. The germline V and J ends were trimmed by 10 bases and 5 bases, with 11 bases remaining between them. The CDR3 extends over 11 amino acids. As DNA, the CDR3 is TGTGCCACCCGACGAGCATATGGCTACACCTTC. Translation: CATRRAYGYTF.

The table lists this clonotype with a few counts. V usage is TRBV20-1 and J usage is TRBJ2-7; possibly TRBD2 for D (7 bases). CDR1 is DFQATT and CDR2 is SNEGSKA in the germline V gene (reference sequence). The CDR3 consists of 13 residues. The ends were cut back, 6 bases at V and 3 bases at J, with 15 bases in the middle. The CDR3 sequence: CSAKRGGNYEQYF. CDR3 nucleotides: TGCAGTGCCAAAAGGGGGGGCAACTACGAGCAGTACTTC.

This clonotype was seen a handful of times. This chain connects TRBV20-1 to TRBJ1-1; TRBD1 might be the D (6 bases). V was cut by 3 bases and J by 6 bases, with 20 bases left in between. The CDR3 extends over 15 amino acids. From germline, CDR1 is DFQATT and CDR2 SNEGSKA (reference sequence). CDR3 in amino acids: CSASPLTGSLAEAFF. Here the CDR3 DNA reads TGCAGTGCTAGCCCCCTTACAGGGTCTTTGGCTGAAGCTTTCTTT.

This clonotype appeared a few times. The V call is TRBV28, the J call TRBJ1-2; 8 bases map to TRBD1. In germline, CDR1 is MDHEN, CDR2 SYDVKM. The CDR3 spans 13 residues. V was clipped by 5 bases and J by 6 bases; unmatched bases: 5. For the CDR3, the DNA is TGTGCCAGCAGTACCGGGACAGGAGATGGCTACACCTTC. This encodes CASSTGTGDGYTF.

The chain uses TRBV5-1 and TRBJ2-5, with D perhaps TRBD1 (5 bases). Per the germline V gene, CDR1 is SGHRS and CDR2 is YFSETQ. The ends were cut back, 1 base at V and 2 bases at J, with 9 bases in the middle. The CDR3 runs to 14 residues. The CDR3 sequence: CASSLLGDQETQYF. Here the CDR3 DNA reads TGCGCCAGCAGCTTGTTAGGGGATCAAGAGACCCAGTACTTC.

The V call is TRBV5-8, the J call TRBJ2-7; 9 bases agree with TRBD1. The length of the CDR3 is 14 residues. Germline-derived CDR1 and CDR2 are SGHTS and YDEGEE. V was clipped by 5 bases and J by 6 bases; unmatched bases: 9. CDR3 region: CASSSRTGAREQYF. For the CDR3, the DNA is TGTGCCAGCAGTTCCCGGACAGGGGCGCGCGAGCAGTACTTC.

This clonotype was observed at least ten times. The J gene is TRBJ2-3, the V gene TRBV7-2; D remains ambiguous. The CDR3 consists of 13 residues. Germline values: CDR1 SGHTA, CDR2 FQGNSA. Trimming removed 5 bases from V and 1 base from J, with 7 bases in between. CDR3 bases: TGTGCCAGCAGCCCCCTCGGCACAGATACGCAGTATTTT. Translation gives CASSPLGTDTQYF.

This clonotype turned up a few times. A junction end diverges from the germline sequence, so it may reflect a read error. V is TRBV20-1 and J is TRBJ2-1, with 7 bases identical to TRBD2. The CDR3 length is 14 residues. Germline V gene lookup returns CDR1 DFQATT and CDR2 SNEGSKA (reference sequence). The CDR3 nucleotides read TGCAGTGCGCGGGACTACTCCTCCCACAATGAGCAGTTCTTC. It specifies CSARDYSSHNEQFF.

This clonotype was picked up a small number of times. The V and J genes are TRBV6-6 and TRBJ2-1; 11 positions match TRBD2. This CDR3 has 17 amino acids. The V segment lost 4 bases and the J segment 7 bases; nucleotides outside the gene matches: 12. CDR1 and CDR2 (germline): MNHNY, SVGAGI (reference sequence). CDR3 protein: CASSWGTSGAPLNEQFF. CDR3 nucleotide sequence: TGTGCCAGCAGTTGGGGGACTAGCGGAGCTCCCCTAAATGAGCAGTTCTTC.

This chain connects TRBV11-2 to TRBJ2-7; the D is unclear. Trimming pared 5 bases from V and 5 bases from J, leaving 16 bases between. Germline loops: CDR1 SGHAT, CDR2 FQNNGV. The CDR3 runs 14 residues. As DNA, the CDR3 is TGTGCCAGCAGCCAACCGGGTCCCACTAACGAGCAGTACTTC. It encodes CASSQPGPTNEQYF.

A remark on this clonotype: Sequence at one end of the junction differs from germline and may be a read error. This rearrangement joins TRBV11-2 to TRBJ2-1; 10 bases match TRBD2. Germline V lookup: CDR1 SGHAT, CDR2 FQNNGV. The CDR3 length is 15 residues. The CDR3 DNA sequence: TGTGCCTGCAGTGAAATAGCGGGAGGCTACAATGAGCAGTTCTTC. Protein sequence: CACSEIAGGYNEQFF.

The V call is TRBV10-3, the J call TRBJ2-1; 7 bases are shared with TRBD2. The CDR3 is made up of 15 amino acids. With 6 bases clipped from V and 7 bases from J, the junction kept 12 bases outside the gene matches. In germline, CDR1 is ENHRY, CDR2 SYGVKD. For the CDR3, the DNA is TGTGCCATCAGCAACAAGCGGGAACGGCGGAATGAGCAGTTCTTC. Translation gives CAISNKRERRNEQFF.

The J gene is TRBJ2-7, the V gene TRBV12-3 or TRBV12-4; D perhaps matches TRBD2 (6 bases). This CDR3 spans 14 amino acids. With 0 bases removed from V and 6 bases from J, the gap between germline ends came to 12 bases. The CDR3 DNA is TGTGCCAGCAGTTTAGCGCTGGGGGGTGCCGAGCAGTACTTC. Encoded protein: CASSLALGGAEQYF.

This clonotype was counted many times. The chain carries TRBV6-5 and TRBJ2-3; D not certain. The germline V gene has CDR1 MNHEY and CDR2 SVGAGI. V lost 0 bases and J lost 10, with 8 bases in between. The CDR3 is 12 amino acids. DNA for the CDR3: TGTGCCAGCAGTTACTCATTAGGGTCGCAGTATTTT. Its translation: CASSYSLGSQYF.

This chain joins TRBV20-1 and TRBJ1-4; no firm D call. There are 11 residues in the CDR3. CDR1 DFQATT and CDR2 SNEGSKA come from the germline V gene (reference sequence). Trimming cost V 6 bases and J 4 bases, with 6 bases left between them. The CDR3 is CSANFNEKLFF. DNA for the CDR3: TGCAGTGCAAACTTTAATGAAAAACTGTTTTTT.

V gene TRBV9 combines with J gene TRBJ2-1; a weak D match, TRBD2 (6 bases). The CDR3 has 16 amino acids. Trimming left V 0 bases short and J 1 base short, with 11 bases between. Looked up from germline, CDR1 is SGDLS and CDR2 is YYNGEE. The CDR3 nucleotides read TGTGCCAGCAGCGTAGATAGCGGCCCATCCTACAATGAGCAGTTCTTC. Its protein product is CASSVDSGPSYNEQFF.

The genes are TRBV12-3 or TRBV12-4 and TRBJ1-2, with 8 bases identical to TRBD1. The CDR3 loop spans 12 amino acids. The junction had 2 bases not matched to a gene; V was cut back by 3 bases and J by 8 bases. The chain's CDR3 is CASSLTGEGYTF. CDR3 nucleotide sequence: TGTGCCAGCAGTTTGACAGGGGAGGGCTACACCTTC.

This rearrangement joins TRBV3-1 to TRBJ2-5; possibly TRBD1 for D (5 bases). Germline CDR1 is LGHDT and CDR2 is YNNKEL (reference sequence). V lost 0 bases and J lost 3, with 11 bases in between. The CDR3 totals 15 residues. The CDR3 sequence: CASSQDQRREETQYF. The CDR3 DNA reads TGTGCCAGCAGCCAAGATCAGCGCAGGGAAGAGACCCAGTACTTC.

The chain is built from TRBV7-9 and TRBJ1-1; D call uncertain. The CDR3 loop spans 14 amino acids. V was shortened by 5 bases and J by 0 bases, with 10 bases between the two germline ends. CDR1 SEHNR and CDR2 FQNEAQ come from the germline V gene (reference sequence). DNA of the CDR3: TGTGCCAGCAGCGCGGGCCAGATGAACACTGAAGCTTTCTTT. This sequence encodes CASSAGQMNTEAFF.

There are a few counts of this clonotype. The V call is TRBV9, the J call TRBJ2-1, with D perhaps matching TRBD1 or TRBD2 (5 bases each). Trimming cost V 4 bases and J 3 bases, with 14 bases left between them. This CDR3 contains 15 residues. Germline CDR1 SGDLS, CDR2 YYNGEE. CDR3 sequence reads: CASSPGHGGYNEQFF. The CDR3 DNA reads TGTGCCAGCAGCCCGGGGCATGGCGGCTACAATGAGCAGTTCTTC.

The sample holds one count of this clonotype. The CDR3 sequence: CASSLTGLASFRNEQFF. The CDR3, as DNA: TGTGCCAGCAGTTTAACGGGACTAGCGTCTTTTAGGAATGAGCAGTTCTTC. J is TRBJ2-1 and V is TRBV27, with TRBD2 matching over 10 bases. The CDR3 is 17 residues long. V shed 2 bases and J 7 bases; nucleotides not matched to a gene: 11. Germline-derived CDR1 and CDR2 are MNHEY and SMNVEV (reference sequence).